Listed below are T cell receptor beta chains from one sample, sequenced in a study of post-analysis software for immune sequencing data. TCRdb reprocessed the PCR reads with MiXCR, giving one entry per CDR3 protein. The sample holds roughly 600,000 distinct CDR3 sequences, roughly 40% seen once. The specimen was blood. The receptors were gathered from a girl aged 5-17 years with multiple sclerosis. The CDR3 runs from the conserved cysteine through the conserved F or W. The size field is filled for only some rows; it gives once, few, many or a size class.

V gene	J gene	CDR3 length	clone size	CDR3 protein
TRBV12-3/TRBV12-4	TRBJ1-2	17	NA	CASSLTGGRMENYGYTF
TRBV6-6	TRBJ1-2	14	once	CASSPGQRLYGYTF
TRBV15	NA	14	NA	CATSRGTGGYEQYF
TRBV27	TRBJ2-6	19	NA	CASSLWGLAGLSGANVLTF
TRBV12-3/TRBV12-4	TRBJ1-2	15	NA	CAISSMKAVEGGYTF
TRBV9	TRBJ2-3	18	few	CASSVMPEGGALRDTQYF
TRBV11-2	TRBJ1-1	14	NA	CASSLDPGQSEAFF
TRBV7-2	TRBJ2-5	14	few	CASSSRLAEETQYF
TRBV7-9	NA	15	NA	CASSLGWDRAYEQYF
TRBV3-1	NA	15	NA	CASSPGKDPSYEQYF
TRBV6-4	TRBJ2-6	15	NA	CASSEGFSGANVLTF
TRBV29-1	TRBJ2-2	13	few	CSAGEGGTGELFF
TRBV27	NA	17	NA	CASSPPTGTSGSYEQYF
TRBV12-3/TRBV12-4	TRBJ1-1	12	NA	CASSLDGTEAFF
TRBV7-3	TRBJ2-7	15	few	CASSSLGPNRDPQYF